One T cell receptor (beta chain) is described in this entry. The record originates from a study of blood T cell repertoires in COVID-19. About the research overall: Acute and convalescent COVID-19 specimens originated in the United States, Italy and Spain. T cells, B-cell-depleted T cells, or PBMCs supplied cDNA or gDNA.

Some clones are missing from TCRdb's copy, which holds only in-frame ones; the method was immunoSEQ multiplex PCR. The table lists approximately 330,000 clones, approximately 86% of them singletons. Trimming pared 6 bases from V and 3 bases from J, leaving 14 bases between. This CDR3 region has 15 residues. Germline V gene data show CDR1 as LGHNT and CDR2 as FRNRAP. This TCR was sampled from a man aged 30 to 39 with COVID-19, enrolled during active disease. Material for sequencing was peripheral blood. The chain uses TRBV12-5 and TRBJ2-2; tentatively, D is TRBD1 (5 bases). The CDR3 sequence: CASGKATEYTGELFF. As DNA, the CDR3 is TGTGCTAGTGGGAAAGCGACAGAATACACCGGGGAGCTGTTTTTT. The variable domain in full, completed from reference TRBV12-5 and TRBJ2-2, reads DARVTQTPRHKVTEMGQEVTMRCQPILGHNTVFWYRQTMMQGLELLAYFRNRAPLDDSGMPKDRFSAEMPDATLATLKIQPSEPRDSAVYFCASGKATEYTGELFFGEGSRLTVL.